Listed below are T cell receptor beta chains from one sample, sequenced in a study of CD8 T cells in Susac syndrome. TCRdb used MiXCR to reprocess the immunoSEQ multiplex PCR reads, holding one entry per CDR3 protein. Of over 120,000 distinct CDR3 sequences listed, roughly 94% were seen once; the top ten hold more than 0.065%. Specimen: CD4+ T cells from PBMCs. All receptors derive from a human donor in good health. CDR3s include the opening cysteine and the closing phenylalanine or tryptophan. The order of the fields is J gene, D gene, clone size, V gene, CDR3 protein, CDR3 DNA. The D gene is left open where the match is weak. Only part of the rows carry a size: once, few, many, or a class if the clone is expanded.

j_gene: TRBJ2-3
d_gene: -
abundance: -
v_gene: TRBV19
CDR3aa: CASAFRDTQYF
CDR3nt: TGTGCCAGCGCGTTTCGGGATACGCAGTATTTT

j_gene: TRBJ2-3
d_gene: -
abundance: once
v_gene: TRBV15
CDR3aa: CATSRGGSGSTDTQYF
CDR3nt: TGTGCCACCAGCAGAGGGGGGAGCGGAAGCACAGATACGCAGTATTTT

j_gene: TRBJ1-2
d_gene: -
abundance: -
v_gene: TRBV29-1
CDR3aa: CSVSGRGYTF
CDR3nt: TGCAGCGTTTCTGGGCGTGGCTACACCTTC

j_gene: TRBJ2-1
d_gene: TRBD2
abundance: -
v_gene: TRBV20-1
CDR3aa: CSATYSGRGGYSYNEQFF
CDR3nt: TGCAGTGCTACCTACTCCGGGCGGGGGGGGTACTCCTACAATGAGCAGTTCTTC

j_gene: TRBJ1-3
d_gene: -
abundance: -
v_gene: TRBV2
CDR3aa: CAIIIHSGNTIYF
CDR3nt: TGTGCCATCATAATTCACTCTGGAAACACCATATATTTT

j_gene: TRBJ2-7
d_gene: TRBD2
abundance: -
v_gene: TRBV5-6
CDR3aa: CASSLWGLAGYEQYF
CDR3nt: TGTGCCAGCAGCTTGTGGGGACTAGCGGGATACGAGCAGTACTTC

j_gene: TRBJ1-5
d_gene: TRBD1
abundance: -
v_gene: TRBV2
CDR3aa: CASSKGQTSNQPQHF
CDR3nt: TGTGCCAGCAGCAAGGGACAGACTAGCAATCAGCCCCAGCATTTT

j_gene: TRBJ2-5
d_gene: -
abundance: -
v_gene: TRBV18
CDR3aa: CASSPVQRETQYF
CDR3nt: TGTGCCAGCTCGCCGGTTCAGAGAGAGACCCAGTACTTC

j_gene: TRBJ2-1
d_gene: -
abundance: -
v_gene: TRBV20-1
CDR3aa: CSASRRGNEQFF
CDR3nt: TGCAGTGCTAGCCGTAGGGGCAATGAGCAGTTCTTC

j_gene: TRBJ2-7
d_gene: TRBD2
abundance: -
v_gene: TRBV20-1
CDR3aa: CSAPKADSGRAYEQYF
CDR3nt: TGCAGTGCTCCAAAAGCCGATAGCGGGAGGGCCTACGAGCAGTACTTC

j_gene: TRBJ2-5
d_gene: -
abundance: -
v_gene: TRBV5-4
CDR3aa: CASSRTPQETQYF
CDR3nt: TGTGCCAGCAGCCGGACTCCACAAGAGACCCAGTACTTC

j_gene: TRBJ2-2
d_gene: -
abundance: -
v_gene: TRBV19
CDR3aa: CASSILRKELFF
CDR3nt: TGTGCCAGTAGTATTTTACGGAAGGAGCTGTTTTTT

j_gene: TRBJ2-3
d_gene: -
abundance: -
v_gene: TRBV6-1
CDR3aa: CASSVRDTGTDTQYF
CDR3nt: TGTGCCAGCAGTGTACGAGACACAGGCACAGATACGCAGTATTTT

j_gene: TRBJ2-7
d_gene: -
abundance: once
v_gene: TRBV6-5
CDR3aa: CASRSKTGFTYEQYF
CDR3nt: TGTGCCAGCAGGTCAAAAACAGGATTTACCTACGAGCAGTACTTC

j_gene: TRBJ1-2
d_gene: -
abundance: once
v_gene: TRBV18
CDR3aa: CASSPMDFNYGYTF
CDR3nt: TGTGCCAGCTCACCGATGGACTTTAACTATGGCTACACCTTC

j_gene: TRBJ1-5
d_gene: -
abundance: -
v_gene: TRBV12-3/TRBV12-4
CDR3aa: CASTLGGYGRIEPQHF
CDR3nt: TGTGCCAGCACCCTTGGGGGGTATGGGAGAATCGAGCCCCAGCATTTT

j_gene: TRBJ2-1
d_gene: TRBD2
abundance: few
v_gene: TRBV20-1
CDR3aa: CSARPGRTYNEQFF
CDR3nt: TGCAGTGCTAGGCCCGGGAGGACCTACAATGAGCAGTTCTTC

j_gene: TRBJ2-1
d_gene: -
abundance: -
v_gene: TRBV10-3
CDR3aa: CAISDLRSSYNEQFF
CDR3nt: TGTGCCATCAGTGATTTACGAAGCTCCTACAATGAGCAGTTCTTC

j_gene: TRBJ2-3
d_gene: TRBD2
abundance: -
v_gene: TRBV2
CDR3aa: CARSSGRRDTQYF
CDR3nt: TGTGCCAGGTCTAGCGGGAGGAGGGATACGCAGTATTTT

j_gene: TRBJ2-2
d_gene: TRBD2
abundance: -
v_gene: TRBV7-2
CDR3aa: CASSRRTSGRAGTGELFF
CDR3nt: TGTGCCAGCAGCCGCCGGACTAGCGGGAGGGCCGGCACCGGGGAGCTGTTTTTT

j_gene: TRBJ1-1
d_gene: -
abundance: -
v_gene: TRBV29-1
CDR3aa: CSHSGRGTEAFF
CDR3nt: TGCAGCCATTCGGGGCGTGGTACTGAAGCTTTCTTT

j_gene: TRBJ1-4
d_gene: -
abundance: -
v_gene: TRBV9
CDR3aa: CASSARQTNEKLFF
CDR3nt: TGTGCCAGCAGCGCGCGACAGACTAATGAAAAACTGTTTTTT

j_gene: TRBJ2-3
d_gene: -
abundance: -
v_gene: TRBV5-4
CDR3aa: CASSWDTRGTDTQYF
CDR3nt: TGTGCCAGCAGCTGGGACACCCGGGGGACAGATACGCAGTATTTT

j_gene: TRBJ2-3
d_gene: -
abundance: once
v_gene: TRBV3-1
CDR3aa: CASSQRVFTDTQYF
CDR3nt: TGTGCCAGCAGCCAACGGGTCTTCACAGATACGCAGTATTTT

j_gene: TRBJ1-5
d_gene: TRBD1
abundance: once
v_gene: TRBV12-3/TRBV12-4
CDR3aa: CASTASGGRSNQPQHF
CDR3nt: TGTGCCAGCACCGCCTCAGGGGGCCGGAGCAATCAGCCCCAGCATTTT

j_gene: TRBJ2-2
d_gene: -
abundance: -
v_gene: TRBV5-1
CDR3aa: CASSAGAGELFF
CDR3nt: TGCGCCAGCAGCGCTGGGGCCGGGGAGCTGTTTTTT

j_gene: TRBJ2-7
d_gene: -
abundance: -
v_gene: TRBV30
CDR3aa: CAWSVGIYEQYF
CDR3nt: TGTGCCTGGAGTGTAGGTATCTACGAGCAGTACTTC

j_gene: TRBJ1-1
d_gene: TRBD1
abundance: -
v_gene: TRBV29-1
CDR3aa: CSVEAGQVNTEAFF
CDR3nt: TGCAGCGTTGAGGCCGGACAGGTGAACACTGAAGCTTTCTTT

j_gene: TRBJ2-2
d_gene: -
abundance: -
v_gene: TRBV25-1
CDR3aa: CASSYGGAQYRELFF
CDR3nt: TGTGCCAGCAGTTATGGGGGCGCCCAATACCGGGAGCTGTTTTTT

j_gene: TRBJ2-7
d_gene: -
abundance: -
v_gene: TRBV6-6
CDR3aa: CASSEGDSSYEQYF
CDR3nt: TGTGCCAGTTCCGAAGGGGATAGCTCCTACGAGCAGTACTTC

j_gene: TRBJ2-6
d_gene: -
abundance: -
v_gene: TRBV18
CDR3aa: CASSPEAGANVLTF
CDR3nt: TGTGCCAGCTCACCAGAGGCTGGGGCCAACGTCCTGACTTTC

j_gene: TRBJ2-2
d_gene: -
abundance: -
v_gene: TRBV5-4
CDR3aa: CASTPIAGRLNTGELFF
CDR3nt: TGTGCCAGCACCCCCATTGCCGGGAGACTTAACACCGGGGAGCTGTTTTTT

j_gene: TRBJ2-7
d_gene: -
abundance: -
v_gene: TRBV7-7
CDR3aa: CASSSTLLAEQYF
CDR3nt: TGTGCCAGCAGCTCAACCCTCCTCGCCGAGCAGTACTTC

j_gene: TRBJ2-3
d_gene: TRBD2
abundance: -
v_gene: TRBV30
CDR3aa: CAWESGGYTDTQYF
CDR3nt: TGTGCCTGGGAGAGCGGGGGGTACACAGATACGCAGTATTTT

j_gene: TRBJ1-4
d_gene: -
abundance: -
v_gene: TRBV15
CDR3aa: CATSRERAKLNEKLFF
CDR3nt: TGTGCCACCAGCAGAGAGAGAGCAAAACTCAATGAAAAACTGTTTTTT

j_gene: TRBJ1-1
d_gene: -
abundance: -
v_gene: TRBV10-3
CDR3aa: CAISFQTGTEAFF
CDR3nt: TGTGCCATCAGTTTTCAAACGGGTACTGAAGCTTTCTTT

j_gene: TRBJ2-1
d_gene: -
abundance: -
v_gene: TRBV9
CDR3aa: CASSFSFDGYNEQFF
CDR3nt: TGTGCCAGCAGCTTTAGCTTCGACGGATACAATGAGCAGTTCTTC

j_gene: TRBJ2-5
d_gene: TRBD2
abundance: -
v_gene: TRBV29-1
CDR3aa: CSAATAGGRETQYF
CDR3nt: TGCAGCGCAGCAACAGCGGGAGGGCGAGAGACCCAGTACTTC

j_gene: TRBJ1-2
d_gene: TRBD1
abundance: -
v_gene: TRBV7-2
CDR3aa: CASSSWTGGITNYGYTF
CDR3nt: TGTGCCAGCAGCTCCTGGACAGGGGGGATAACTAACTATGGCTACACCTTC

j_gene: TRBJ2-7
d_gene: TRBD1
abundance: -
v_gene: TRBV20-1
CDR3aa: CSARAGGSEQYF
CDR3nt: TGCAGTGCCAGGGCAGGGGGCAGTGAGCAGTACTTC

j_gene: TRBJ2-1
d_gene: -
abundance: -
v_gene: TRBV5-1
CDR3aa: CASNIEISYNEQFF
CDR3nt: TGCGCCAGCAACATTGAAATCTCCTACAATGAGCAGTTCTTC

j_gene: TRBJ1-2
d_gene: -
abundance: -
v_gene: TRBV30
CDR3aa: CAWTTMRGYGYTF
CDR3nt: TGTGCCTGGACCACGATGAGGGGGTACGGCTACACCTTC

j_gene: TRBJ2-3
d_gene: TRBD2
abundance: -
v_gene: TRBV7-9
CDR3aa: CASSSTSGRADTQYF
CDR3nt: TGTGCCAGCAGCTCGACTAGCGGGAGGGCAGATACGCAGTATTTT

j_gene: TRBJ1-4
d_gene: TRBD1
abundance: -
v_gene: TRBV4-1
CDR3aa: CASSQTGGAWRKKLFF
CDR3nt: TGCGCCAGCAGCCAAACAGGGGGCGCTTGGAGGAAAAAACTGTTTTTT

j_gene: TRBJ2-4
d_gene: -
abundance: -
v_gene: TRBV7-9
CDR3aa: CASSSTGFQTKNIQYF
CDR3nt: TGTGCCAGCAGCTCAACAGGGTTTCAGACCAAAAACATTCAGTACTTC

j_gene: TRBJ2-2
d_gene: -
abundance: few
v_gene: TRBV7-2
CDR3aa: CASSYTGELFF
CDR3nt: TGTGCCAGCAGTTACACCGGGGAGCTGTTTTTT

j_gene: TRBJ1-2
d_gene: TRBD1
abundance: once
v_gene: TRBV29-1
CDR3aa: CSVDSGGHYGYTF
CDR3nt: TGCAGCGTTGATTCAGGGGGCCACTATGGCTACACCTTC

j_gene: TRBJ1-4
d_gene: TRBD1
abundance: -
v_gene: TRBV5-4
CDR3aa: CASSPRTGGREKLFF
CDR3nt: TGTGCCAGCAGCCCCCGGACAGGGGGGCGGGAAAAACTGTTTTTT

j_gene: TRBJ2-5
d_gene: -
abundance: -
v_gene: TRBV10-3
CDR3aa: CAISDRIQETQYF
CDR3nt: TGTGCCATCAGTGATCGAATACAAGAGACCCAGTACTTC

j_gene: TRBJ1-1
d_gene: TRBD1
abundance: -
v_gene: TRBV2
CDR3aa: CASRWQGAFTEAFF
CDR3nt: TGTGCCAGCAGGTGGCAGGGGGCGTTCACTGAAGCTTTCTTT

j_gene: TRBJ1-2
d_gene: TRBD1
abundance: -
v_gene: TRBV30
CDR3aa: CAWREQGPYGYTF
CDR3nt: TGTGCCTGGCGCGAACAGGGGCCCTATGGCTACACCTTC

j_gene: TRBJ1-5
d_gene: -
abundance: -
v_gene: TRBV20-1
CDR3aa: CSARDLSNQPQHF
CDR3nt: TGCAGTGCTAGAGATCTGAGTAATCAGCCCCAGCATTTT

j_gene: TRBJ1-2
d_gene: -
abundance: -
v_gene: TRBV12-3/TRBV12-4
CDR3aa: CASSNRVATYGYTF
CDR3nt: TGTGCCAGCAGTAACAGGGTGGCTACCTATGGCTACACCTTC